Listed below are T cell receptor beta chains from one sample, sequenced in a study of cytomegalovirus exposure and HLA in healthy donors. The assay was immunoSEQ multiplex PCR, and TCRdb's table has in-frame clones only and misses some. The repertoire consists of 150,000 to 200,000 clones, with 80% occurring once and the leading ten covering 9% to 10%. Sample: PBMCs. The receptors come from a man younger than 35 in good health and CMV-seropositive. Both conserved end residues are part of each CDR3. The D gene is left open where the match is weak. Not all rows give a size; the values are once, few, many and, for expanded clones, a class.

TGTGCCAGTAGTATAGGAGATGGCTACACCTTC CASSIGDGYTF TRBV19 - TRBJ1-2 -
TGTGCCAGTAGTATAGGGACTAGCGGGAGCAAAAATACGCAGTATTTT CASSIGTSGSKNTQYF TRBV19 - TRBJ2-3 TRBD2
TGTGCCAGCAGCGTAGATAGTGGGCTCTCCGGGACCCAGTACTTC CASSVDSGLSGTQYF TRBV9 few TRBJ2-5 -
TGCGCCAGCAGCTTGGGACAGAACTACAATGAGCAGTTCTTC CASSLGQNYNEQFF TRBV5-1 few TRBJ2-1 -
TGTGCCAGCAGTGAAGCGATCGGGACAGGGGGCACTAATGAAAAACTGTTTTTT CASSEAIGTGGTNEKLFF TRBV6-1 - TRBJ1-4 TRBD1
TGTGCCAGCAGCTATCTCCGACAGGGCCTATACGAGCAGTACTTC CASSYLRQGLYEQYF TRBV21-1 - TRBJ2-7 -
TGTGCCAGCAGCTTGGCCGGGACAGGCTACGAGCAGTACTTC CASSLAGTGYEQYF TRBV5-6 - TRBJ2-7 TRBD1
TGTGCCAGCTCACCAGGGCCGAACACTGAAGCTTTCTTT CASSPGPNTEAFF TRBV18 - TRBJ1-1 -
TGTGCCAGCAGCTTAGGAGGATGGCGGTACTTC CASSLGGWRYF TRBV7-9 - TRBJ2-7 -
TGTGCCAGCAGAGATCGACTAGCGGGAACTAAGGAGCAGTTCTTC CASRDRLAGTKEQFF TRBV14 - TRBJ2-1 TRBD2
TGTGCCAGCAGCCAAGTGTCGGGTGAGCAGTACTTC CASSQVSGEQYF TRBV6-1 - TRBJ2-7 -
TGTGCCAGCAGCTTGGCCGGAGCTAGAGGAGCCTACGAGCAGTACTTC CASSLAGARGAYEQYF TRBV5-4 few TRBJ2-7 -
TGTGCCAGCAGCCCCGCAGGGGGCCGAGAAGCTTTCTTT CASSPAGGREAFF TRBV5-6 - TRBJ1-1 TRBD1
TGTGCCAGCTCACCGGACTCCCTCTACGAGCAGTACTTC CASSPDSLYEQYF TRBV18 - TRBJ2-7 -
TGTGCCAGCAGTTTACCGGGACGCCGGACTAGCGGGAGTTTCTACGAGCAGTACTTC CASSLPGRRTSGSFYEQYF TRBV27 - TRBJ2-7 TRBD2
TGCGCCAGCAGCCCGACGGGGGGCAACGGGGAGCTGTTTTTT CASSPTGGNGELFF TRBV5-1 - TRBJ2-2 -
TGTGCCAGCAGCCTATCGGACCGACGCCAGGGCACCATATATTTT CASSLSDRRQGTIYF TRBV6-5 - TRBJ1-3 -
TGTGCCAGCAGTGCTAGCGGGAGGGCCGAGTGGAATGAGCAGTTCTTC CASSASGRAEWNEQFF TRBV6-1 - TRBJ2-1 TRBD2
TGTGCCAGCAGTGCCACCGTCTTGGGCAAGTCGGCTAACACTGAAGCTTTCTTT CASSATVLGKSANTEAFF TRBV9 - TRBJ1-1 -
TGCGCCAGCAGCCAGGCGGGGGGAGGAAGGTCCTACGAGCAGTACTTC CASSQAGGGRSYEQYF TRBV4-1 - TRBJ2-7 TRBD2
TGTGCCAGTAGGTCCTTGGGACAGGGAAACAATGAGCAGTTCTTC CASRSLGQGNNEQFF TRBV19 - TRBJ2-1 TRBD1
TGTGCCAGCAGCGCCACAGGAAGCTCCTACAATGAGCAGTTCTTC CASSATGSSYNEQFF TRBV5-5 few TRBJ2-1 -
TGTGCCAGCAGTACCCGGGACAGGGACGGCTCCTACGAGCAGTACTTC CASSTRDRDGSYEQYF TRBV27 - TRBJ2-7 TRBD1
TGTGCCAGCTCCCAGGGGGATGAGCAGTTCTTC CASSQGDEQFF TRBV11-3 once TRBJ2-1 TRBD1
TGTGCTAGTGGTTTGGTGACAGGGGGAGATACGCAGTATTTT CASGLVTGGDTQYF TRBV12-5 once TRBJ2-3 TRBD1
TGTGCCTGGAGTCCGGACAGGGGCCCCATAAAACTGTTTTTT CAWSPDRGPIKLFF TRBV30 - TRBJ1-4 TRBD1
TGTGCCAGCAGCTTAGGGTGGGGGGGCGACACCGGGGAGCTGTTTTTT CASSLGWGGDTGELFF TRBV7-2 - TRBJ2-2 -
TGTGCCAGCAGTTTATGGGGTGGGCGTGGCTACACCTTC CASSLWGGRGYTF TRBV28 - TRBJ1-2 -
TGCGCCAGCAGTAATGCTCCGAGCTCCTACAATGAGCAGTTCTTC CASSNAPSSYNEQFF TRBV5-1 once TRBJ2-1 -
TGTGCCAGCAGTGAAAGCCGGGGGATGACTGAAGCTTTCTTT CASSESRGMTEAFF TRBV25-1 few TRBJ1-1 -
TGTGCCAGCAGCTTTTCAGTGCCTAGCGGGAGTGGAGAGCAGTACTTC CASSFSVPSGSGEQYF TRBV5-6 - TRBJ2-7 TRBD2
TGTGCCAGCAGCCCCACGGGGAGGAATCAGCCCCAGCATTTT CASSPTGRNQPQHF TRBV4-2 - TRBJ1-5 -
TGCGCCAGCAGCTTGAAGGGGACTTGGGAAGCTTTCTTT CASSLKGTWEAFF TRBV5-1 - TRBJ1-1 -
TGTGCCAGCAGCGTAGACAGGGGAGGGCTCGAGCAGTACTTC CASSVDRGGLEQYF TRBV11-2 once TRBJ2-7 -
TGTGCCAGCAGCTTCGGGACTAGTGGGGGGGGTAAAGAGACCCAGTACTTC CASSFGTSGGGKETQYF TRBV7-2 - TRBJ2-5 TRBD2
TGTGCCAGCAGCTTGGGGCAGGGGTCTAATGAAAAACTGTTTTTT CASSLGQGSNEKLFF TRBV5-4 - TRBJ1-4 -
TGTGCCACCAGCAGGGGTAGACAGGGACTCTACAATGAGCAGTTCTTC CATSRGRQGLYNEQFF TRBV15 - TRBJ2-1 -
TGTGCCAGCAGTTTCACAGAAAGTTCACCCCTCCACTTT CASSFTESSPLHF TRBV27 - TRBJ1-6 -
TGTGCCACCAGCAGAGGGAGAGGCTATGAGCAGTTCTTC CATSRGRGYEQFF TRBV15 - TRBJ2-1 -
TGCGCCAGCAGGACAGACACTGAAGCTTTCTTT CASRTDTEAFF TRBV5-1 - TRBJ1-1 -
TGTGCCAGCAGTGAGGTTGCTTGGGGGCGTGAAGCTTTCTTT CASSEVAWGREAFF TRBV6-4 - TRBJ1-1 -
TGTGCCACCAGTCACGGGACAGCCCTCTCTGGGGCCAACGTCCTGACTTTC CATSHGTALSGANVLTF TRBV15 - TRBJ2-6 TRBD1
TGTGCCAGCAGCTTAACTTTCTCACTCGGAAAACTGTTTTTT CASSLTFSLGKLFF TRBV5-8 - TRBJ1-4 -
TGTGCCAGCACGACACAGGGACAAGAGACCCAGTACTTC CASTTQGQETQYF TRBV7-9 - TRBJ2-5 -
TGTGCCTGGACCGTCACACAGGGTAGAAACACCATATATTTT CAWTVTQGRNTIYF TRBV30 - TRBJ1-3 -
TGTGCCAGTAGTATAGACCGTAGCGGGAGTCGGGAGCAGTACTTC CASSIDRSGSREQYF TRBV19 - TRBJ2-7 TRBD2
TGTGCCAGCAGCAATTCTAAGCGGGAGAGTCGCGAGCAGTACTTC CASSNSKRESREQYF TRBV21-1 once TRBJ2-7 -
TGTGCCAGCAGCTTAAGTACGAGACCCACTGGAGGCGACGAGCAGTACTTC CASSLSTRPTGGDEQYF TRBV7-6 - TRBJ2-7 -
TGTGCCAGCAGCTCTCAGGCAGGGGGTCCCTACGAGCAGTACTTC CASSSQAGGPYEQYF TRBV7-2 - TRBJ2-7 TRBD1
TGCGCCAGCAGTGACCCAGGGTGGAATCAGCCCCAGCATTTT CASSDPGWNQPQHF TRBV10-2 - TRBJ1-5 -
TGTGCCAGCAGCGGACAGGGAACAGATACGCAGTATTTT CASSGQGTDTQYF TRBV6-5 - TRBJ2-3 TRBD1
TGCGCCAGCAGCTTGAAGGGTGGGGCCAACTACTACGAGCAGTACTTC CASSLKGGANYYEQYF TRBV5-1 - TRBJ2-7 -